The 13 T cell receptor beta chains given below trace back to one sample, sequenced in a study of CD8 T cells in ankylosing spondylitis. Antigens for these TCRs are unknown. Study observations and caveats: For ankylosing spondylitis blood, a TCR beta motif of 7 or 8 highly homologous variants appeared characteristic.

One entry per CDR3 protein, called by TCRdb with MiXCR from the 5' RACE reads. The table records 400,000 or so distinct CDR3 sequences, roughly 26% of them present only once. Sequenced material: blood, either unsorted or a sorted T cell fraction (not recorded which). The source is a male donor with ankylosing spondylitis.

The gene calls are TRBV5-1 and TRBJ1-1; 9 bases agree with TRBD1. With V trimmed by 8 bases and J by 0 bases, 2 bases remained unmatched. This CDR3 comprises 13 residues. Germline values: CDR1 SGHRS, CDR2 YFSETQ. CDR3 DNA sequence: TGCGCCAGTCGGACAGGGGTGAACACTGAAGCTTTCTTT. It encodes CASRTGVNTEAFF.

This clonotype was seen a few times. The chain carries TRBV5-1 and TRBJ1-3, with 7 bases identical to TRBD1. There are 15 residues in the CDR3. V trimming: 3 bases; J trimming: 0 bases; junction bases outside the gene matches: 3. Germline CDR1 reads SGHRS; CDR2 reads YFSETQ. The CDR3 loop is CASSYTGDSGNTIYF. DNA for the CDR3: TGCGCCAGCAGCTACACAGGGGACTCTGGAAACACCATATATTTT.

This clonotype has only a few counts. The genes are TRBV12-3 or TRBV12-4 and TRBJ2-1; 7 bases agree with TRBD2. The CDR3 extends over 16 amino acids. J was trimmed by 6 bases and V by 5 bases; bases with no gene match: 13. The DNA for the CDR3 is TGTGCCAGCAGTCGACACATGGGGGGGACGGGCAATGAGCAGTTCTTC. It encodes CASSRHMGGTGNEQFF.

The chain couples TRBV12-3 or TRBV12-4 to TRBJ2-5; D might be TRBD1 or TRBD2, each matching 5 bases. Trimming took 3 bases from V and 4 from J, leaving 9 bases between them. CDR3 size: 13 residues. CDR3 nucleotide sequence: TGTGCCAGCAGTTTGATTGGGGGAGAGACCCAGTACTTC. It yields the protein CASSLIGGETQYF.

This clonotype was seen only a few times. This rearrangement joins TRBV5-1 to TRBJ2-3, with 7 bases matching TRBD1. This CDR3 is built from 14 residues. The germline gives CDR1 SGHRS, CDR2 YFSETQ. V lost 5 bases and J lost 5; bases outside the gene matches: 8. CDR3: CASSYVYRGDTQYF. Here the CDR3 DNA reads TGCGCCAGCAGTTACGTTTACAGGGGAGATACGCAGTATTTT.

This clonotype was observed a handful of times. The V gene is TRBV29-1, the J gene TRBJ2-1, with 11 bases matching TRBD2. CDR3 length equals 13 residues. From germline, CDR1 is SQVTM and CDR2 ANQGSEA. V was pared by 4 bases and J by 9 bases, with 5 bases of the junction left unmatched. The DNA for the CDR3 is TGCAGCGTTGGACTAGCGGGAAAGGGTGAGCAGTTCTTC. Its protein product is CSVGLAGKGEQFF.

The chain combines TRBV6-5 with TRBJ2-7, with 10 bases matching TRBD1. Germline V gives CDR1 MNHEY, CDR2 SVGAGI. CDR3 size: 14 residues. Losses at the gene ends were 3 bases for V and 4 bases for J; bases not matched to a gene: 3. CDR3 sequence (DNA): TGTGCCAGCAGTTATCTGGGACAGGGGTACGAGCAGTACGTC. It yields the protein CASSYLGQGYEQYV.

The chain links TRBV6-1 to TRBJ2-7, with 7 bases aligning to TRBD1. The junction had 8 bases not matched to a gene; V was cut back by 6 bases and J by 3 bases. This CDR3 comprises 14 residues. Per the germline V gene, CDR1 is MNHNS and CDR2 is SASEGT. The CDR3 is CASSLRGQSYEQYF. The DNA for the CDR3 is TGTGCCAGCAGCCTTCGGGGACAGAGCTACGAGCAGTACTTC.

Only a few counts were recorded for this clonotype. The rearrangement links TRBV5-1 to TRBJ1-1, with D possibly being TRBD1 (5 bases). Per germline, CDR1 SGHRS and CDR2 YFSETQ. V dropped 7 bases and J dropped 4 bases, with 17 bases sitting between them. The CDR3 has 14 residues. CDR3 bases: TGCGCCAGCGGTGACGCGGGGCGGGTCACTGAAGCTTTCTTT. Its translation: CASGDAGRVTEAFF.

This clonotype appeared a few times. The rearrangement links TRBV5-6 to TRBJ2-1, with a possible D match to TRBD1 (6 bases). The CDR3 has 15 residues. Germline V lookup: CDR1 SGHDT, CDR2 YYEEEE. V was cut by 2 bases and J by 8 bases, with 17 bases left in between. CDR3 sequence (DNA): TGTGCCAGCAGCTTCCTGGACAGTTACCAGGATGAGCAGTTCTTC. Protein: CASSFLDSYQDEQFF. Combining the CDR3 with reference TRBV5-6 and TRBJ2-1 gives the whole variable domain DAGVTQSPTHLIKTRGQQVTLRCSPKSGHDTVSWYQQALGQGPQFIFQYYEEEERQRGNFPDRFSGHQFPNYSSELNVNALLLGDSALYLCASSFLDSYQDEQFFGPGTRLTVL.

The V and J genes are TRBV29-1 and TRBJ1-5; 7 positions agree with TRBD1. The V gene's germline CDR1 is SQVTM and CDR2 ANQGSEA. The ends lost 3 bases at V and 11 bases at J; junction bases unmatched: 19. The CDR3 has 16 amino acids. CDR3 region: CSVDAPGQLGEGAQHF. As DNA, the CDR3 is TGCAGCGTTGATGCCCCGGGACAGCTGGGGGAGGGAGCCCAGCATTTT.

This clonotype was counted between two and nine times. V is TRBV6-1 and J is TRBJ2-7; tentatively, D is TRBD2 (5 bases). Per germline, CDR1 MNHNS and CDR2 SASEGT. The CDR3 length is 14 residues. Trimming removed 4 bases at V and 1 base at J, with 11 bases between. This CDR3 reads CASSVDWLSYEQYF. The CDR3 DNA is TGTGCCAGCAGTGTGGACTGGTTGTCCTACGAGCAGTACTTC.

The table lists this clonotype with a few counts. In DNA form, the CDR3 reads TGTGCCAGCACCATCTATCCGGAAGGGTATAAGAGAAACATTCAGTACTTC. It is translated as CASTIYPEGYKRNIQYF. The chain links TRBV12-3 or TRBV12-4 to TRBJ2-4; D not resolved. This CDR3 is built from 17 residues. The ends were cut back, 7 bases at V and 6 bases at J, with 25 bases in the middle.